This entry features one TCR beta chain sequence. Its specificity is not known. This sample was taken from a study of neoadjuvant nivolumab and ipilimumab in lung cancer. Whole-study context: Nivolumab 3 mg/kg was given days 1, 15 and 29, plus ipilimumab 1 mg/kg day 1 in combination.

Germline V gene lookup returns CDR1 KGHSH and CDR2 LQKENI. This CDR3 region has 15 residues. Trimming removed 4 bases from V and 4 bases from J; junction bases left unmatched: 8. Notes on the study in general: TCR receptors were sequenced in few samples. Resected tumors had greater TCR richness and clonality than uninvolved lung. Higher pretherapy blood TCR richness went with higher resected-tumor richness.

Produced via immunoSEQ multiplex PCR; TCRdb's table is partial and in-frame only. Altogether 5,500 to 8,500 clones are present, roughly 76% being singletons, with the ten largest covering approximately 4%. Sequencing was performed on tumor tissue, taken after neoadjuvant nivolumab, alone or with ipilimumab, at or shortly before surgery. The clonotype originates from an adult with non-small cell lung cancer. The chain recombines TRBV18 with TRBJ1-1, with 8 bases matching TRBD1. The CDR3 region has the DNA TGTGCCAGCTCACTTGGAGTAGGGACAGGCACTGAAGCTTTCTTT. Its translation: CASSLGVGTGTEAFF.